This T cell receptor (beta chain) appears in the sequencing data of a study of T cell responses to AZD1222 COVID-19 vaccine. Study observations and caveats: Baseline seropositivity occurred in only 5 or 6 AZD1222 recipients.

The CDR3 length is 14 residues. Trimming took 2 bases from V and 4 from J, leaving 9 bases between them. CDR1 KGHSH and CDR2 LQKENI come from the germline V gene. With regard to this clone: Its target is not known.

The method was immunoSEQ multiplex PCR; TCRdb's version includes in-frame clones alone and lacks a portion of them. The sample includes more than 95,000 clones, around 87% seen only once; the top ten take around 9.3%. The input for sequencing was peripheral blood, taken on day 0 of AZD1222 vaccination. The rearrangement joins TRBV18 to TRBJ1-3; D gene uncertain. The clonotype was recovered from an adult in good health. CDR3 region: CASSPDGSGNTIYF. CDR3 DNA: TGTGCCAGCTCACCAGACGGATCGGGAAACACCATATATTTT.